The T cell receptor (beta chain) described here comes from a study of blood T cell repertoires in COVID-19. For the study at large: Donors in the United States, Italy and Spain gave samples during acute or convalescent COVID-19. T cells, B-cell-depleted T cells, or PBMCs provided the cDNA or gDNA that served as material.

Per the germline V gene, CDR1 is MNHNY and CDR2 is SVGAGI (reference sequence). The CDR3 runs 16 residues. V dropped 6 bases and J dropped 0; count of bases not matched to a gene: 5. Per the authors' pipeline: Amplified reference gene primers provided the basis for estimating nucleated cell counts. Sequenced by immunoSEQ multiplex PCR; TCRdb stores in-frame clones only, minus some. For V, J and clone size, that table is used; D and trimming come from the DNA. This table holds over 150,000 clones, 75% to 85% found once. The sequence came from a human donor in a cohort sampled during active COVID-19. V is TRBV6-6 and J is TRBJ2-1, with 10 positions matching TRBD2. The sample taken for sequencing was peripheral blood. In nucleotides, the CDR3 is TGTGCCAGCAGGACTAGCGGGTTTAGCTCCTACAATGAGCAGTTCTTC. Its protein is CASRTSGFSSYNEQFF.